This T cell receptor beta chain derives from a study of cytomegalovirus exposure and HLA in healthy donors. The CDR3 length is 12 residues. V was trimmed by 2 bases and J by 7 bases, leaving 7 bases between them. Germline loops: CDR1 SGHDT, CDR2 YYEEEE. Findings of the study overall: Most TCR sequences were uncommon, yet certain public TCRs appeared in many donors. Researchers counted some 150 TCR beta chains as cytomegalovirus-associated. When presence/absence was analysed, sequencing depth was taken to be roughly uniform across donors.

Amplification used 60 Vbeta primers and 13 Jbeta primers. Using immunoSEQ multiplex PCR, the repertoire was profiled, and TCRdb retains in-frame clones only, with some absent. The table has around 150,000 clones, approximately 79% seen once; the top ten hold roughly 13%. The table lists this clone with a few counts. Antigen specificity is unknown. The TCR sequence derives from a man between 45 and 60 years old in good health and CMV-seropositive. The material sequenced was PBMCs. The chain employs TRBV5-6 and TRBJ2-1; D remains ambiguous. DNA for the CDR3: TGTGCCAGCAGCTTCGGTCCGAATGAGCAGTTCTTC. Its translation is CASSFGPNEQFF. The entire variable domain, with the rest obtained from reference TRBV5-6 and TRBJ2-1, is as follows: DAGVTQSPTHLIKTRGQQVTLRCSPKSGHDTVSWYQQALGQGPQFIFQYYEEEERQRGNFPDRFSGHQFPNYSSELNVNALLLGDSALYLCASSFGPNEQFFGPGTRLTVL.